The 9 T cell receptor beta chains reported below all come from one sample, sequenced in a study of OX40 agonist ivuxolimab in advanced cancers. Generated by immunoSEQ multiplex PCR, the TCRdb table keeps only in-frame clones and is missing some. The sample gives about 48,000 clones, 80% to 90% of which show up once; roughly 48% is in the top ten. This specimen consisted of CD4+ or CD8+ T cells sorted from blood, obtained in a trial of the OX40 agonist ivuxolimab. Receptor source: an adult with an advanced solid tumor such as melanoma, head and neck, liver or kidney cancer.

This clone was seen a few times. The J gene is TRBJ1-2, the V gene TRBV9; 7 nucleotides align to TRBD1. Germline lookup yields CDR1 SGDLS and CDR2 YYNGEE. Trimming took 0 bases from V and 2 from J; bases not matched to a gene: 4. This CDR3 spans 15 amino acids. The CDR3 loop reads CASSVGAGGNYGYTF. The CDR3 nucleotides are TGTGCCAGCAGCGTAGGGGCAGGGGGAAACTATGGCTACACCTTC.

The chain has TRBV30 and TRBJ1-2; weak D call: TRBD1 (5 bases). Trimming shortened V by 4 bases and J by 2 bases, and 14 bases separated the two germline ends. Per germline, CDR1 GTSNPN and CDR2 SVGIG (reference sequence). This CDR3 is 14 amino acids long. CDR3 protein: CAWNRLGENYGYTF. Written as DNA, the CDR3 is TGTGCCTGGAATCGGCTAGGGGAAAACTATGGCTACACCTTC.

In nucleotides, the CDR3 is TGTGCCAGCAGTGAAATTGGCCTAGGGGAGGAGACCCAGTACTTC. It specifies CASSEIGLGEETQYF. This chain links TRBV2 with TRBJ2-5; D is possibly TRBD1 or TRBD2 (5 bases each). This CDR3 is 15 amino acids long. Germline CDR1 and CDR2: SNHLY and FYNNEI. Between the trimmed V and J ends, which lost 2 bases and 5 bases, there was a span of 15 bases.

This chain uses TRBV11-2 with TRBJ2-5; TRBD1 might be the D (6 bases). Germline V gene lookup returns CDR1 SGHAT and CDR2 FQNNGV. The V gene lost 2 bases and the J gene lost 2 bases, with 12 bases spanning the gap. The CDR3 spans 15 residues. The CDR3 spells CASSLWPGQQETQYF. DNA for the CDR3: TGTGCCAGCAGCTTATGGCCGGGACAACAAGAGACCCAGTACTTC.

This chain links TRBV6-5 with TRBJ2-2; D is undetermined. The V end was cut by 4 bases, the J end by 4 bases, with 1 base between. This CDR3 region has 11 residues. Germline lookup yields CDR1 MNHEY and CDR2 SVGAGI. The CDR3 is CASSSTGELFF. CDR3 DNA: TGTGCCAGCAGTTCCACCGGGGAGCTGTTTTTT.

This chain connects TRBV5-8 to TRBJ2-5; no firm D call. Trimming left V 4 bases short and J 4 bases short, with 14 bases between. The germline V gene has CDR1 SGHTS and CDR2 YDEGEE. This CDR3 region has 14 residues. CDR3 sequence reads: CASSRVRTLETQYF. The CDR3 DNA reads as TGTGCCAGCAGCCGGGTGAGGACCTTAGAGACCCAGTACTTC.

V usage is TRBV10-2 and J usage is TRBJ2-7; D is undetermined. Deletions cut 2 bases from V and 5 bases from J, with 4 bases between. Germline assignment: CDR1 WSHSY and CDR2 SAAADI. This CDR3 has 11 amino acids. Written as DNA, the CDR3 is TGCGCCAGCAGTGAGGCGGACGAGCAGTACTTC. This encodes CASSEADEQYF.

This chain uses TRBV29-1 with TRBJ2-7; 10 bases map to TRBD2. Per the germline V gene, CDR1 is SQVTM and CDR2 is ANQGSEA. The CDR3 runs to 13 residues. Losses at the gene ends were 2 bases for V and 6 bases for J; bases not matched to a gene: 4. This CDR3 is CSVESGGAVEQYF. DNA for the CDR3: TGCAGCGTTGAAAGCGGGGGGGCGGTCGAGCAGTACTTC.

This chain's CDR3 is CASSLNMIHNEQFF. DNA of the CDR3: TGTGCCAGCAGTCTCAACATGATTCACAATGAGCAGTTCTTC. The chain uses TRBV6-5 and TRBJ2-1; D not resolved. Germline V lookup: CDR1 MNHEY, CDR2 SVGAGI. This CDR3 has 14 amino acids. Trimming stripped 5 bases from V and 5 bases from J, with 13 bases between.